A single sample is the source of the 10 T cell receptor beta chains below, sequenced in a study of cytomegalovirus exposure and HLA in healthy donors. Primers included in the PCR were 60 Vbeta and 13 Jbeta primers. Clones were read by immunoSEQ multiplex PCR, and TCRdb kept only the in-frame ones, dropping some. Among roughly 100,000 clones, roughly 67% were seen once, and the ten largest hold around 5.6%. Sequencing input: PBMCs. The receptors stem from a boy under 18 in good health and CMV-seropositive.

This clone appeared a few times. CDR3 nucleotide sequence: TGTGCCAGCAGTTTTTACAGGGTGGATGAAGCTTTCTTT. Residues: CASSFYRVDEAFF. The V gene is TRBV27, the J gene TRBJ1-1, with D tentatively TRBD1 (6 bases). V was pared by 3 bases and J by 7 bases, with 12 bases between. The CDR3 is 13 residues long. Germline lookup yields CDR1 MNHEY and CDR2 SMNVEV (reference sequence).

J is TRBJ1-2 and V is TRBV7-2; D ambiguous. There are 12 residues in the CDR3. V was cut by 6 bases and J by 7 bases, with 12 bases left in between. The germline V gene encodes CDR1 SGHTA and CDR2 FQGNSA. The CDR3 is CASSWRPGGYTF. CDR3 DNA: TGTGCCAGCAGTTGGAGGCCGGGTGGCTACACCTTC.

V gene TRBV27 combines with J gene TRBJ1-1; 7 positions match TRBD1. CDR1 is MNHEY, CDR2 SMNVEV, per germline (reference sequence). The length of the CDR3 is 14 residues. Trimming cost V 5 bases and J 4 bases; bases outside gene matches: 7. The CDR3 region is CASSPRQGGTEAFF. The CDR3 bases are TGTGCCAGCAGTCCGAGACAGGGCGGCACTGAAGCTTTCTTT.

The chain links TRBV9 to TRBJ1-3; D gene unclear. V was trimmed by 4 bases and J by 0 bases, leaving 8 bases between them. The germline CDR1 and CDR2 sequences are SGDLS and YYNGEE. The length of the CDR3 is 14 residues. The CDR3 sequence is CASSPFGSGNTIYF. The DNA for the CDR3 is TGTGCCAGCAGCCCCTTCGGCTCTGGAAACACCATATATTTT.

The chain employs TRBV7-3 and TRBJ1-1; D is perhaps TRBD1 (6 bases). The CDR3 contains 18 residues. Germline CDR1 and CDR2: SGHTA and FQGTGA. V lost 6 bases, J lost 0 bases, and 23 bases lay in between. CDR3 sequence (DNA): TGTGCCAGCAGTCCCCGGGGAGGGGGATGGGGGATGAACACTGAAGCTTTCTTT. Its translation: CASSPRGGGWGMNTEAFF.

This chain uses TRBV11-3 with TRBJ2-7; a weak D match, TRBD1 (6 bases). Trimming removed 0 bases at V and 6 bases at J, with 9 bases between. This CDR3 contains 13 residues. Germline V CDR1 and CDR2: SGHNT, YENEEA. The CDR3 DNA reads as TGTGCCAGCAGCTTAGAATGGGACACCGAGCAGTACTTC. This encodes CASSLEWDTEQYF.

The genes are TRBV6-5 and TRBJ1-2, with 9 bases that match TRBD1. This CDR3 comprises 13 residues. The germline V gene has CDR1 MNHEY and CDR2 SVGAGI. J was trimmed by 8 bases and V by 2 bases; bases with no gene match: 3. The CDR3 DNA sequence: TGTGCCAGCAGTTACACCGGACAGGGGGGCTACACCTTC. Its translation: CASSYTGQGGYTF.

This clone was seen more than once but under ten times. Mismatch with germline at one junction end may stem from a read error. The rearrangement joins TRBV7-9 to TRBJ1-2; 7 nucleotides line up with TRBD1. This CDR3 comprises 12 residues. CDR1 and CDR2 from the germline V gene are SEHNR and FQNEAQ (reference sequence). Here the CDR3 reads CSSSNRGYGYTF. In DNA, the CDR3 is TGTTCCAGCAGTAACAGGGGCTATGGCTACACCTTC. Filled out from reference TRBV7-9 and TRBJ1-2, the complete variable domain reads DTGVSQNPRHKITKRGQNVTFRCDPISEHNRLYWYRQTLGQGPEFLTYFQNEAQLEKSRLLSDRFSAERPKGSFSTLEIQRTEQGDSAMYLCSSSNRGYGYTFGSGTRLTVV.

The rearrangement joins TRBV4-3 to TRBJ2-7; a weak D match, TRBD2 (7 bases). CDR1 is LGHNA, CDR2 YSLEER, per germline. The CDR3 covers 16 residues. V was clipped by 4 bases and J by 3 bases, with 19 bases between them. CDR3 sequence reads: CASSLKGGAAHYEQYF. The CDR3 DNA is TGCGCCAGCAGCCTTAAAGGGGGGGCAGCCCACTACGAGCAGTACTTC.

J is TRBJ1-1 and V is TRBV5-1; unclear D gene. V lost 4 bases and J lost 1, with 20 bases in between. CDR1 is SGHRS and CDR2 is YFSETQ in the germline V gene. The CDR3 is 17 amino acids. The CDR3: CASSPSPWRLGNTEAFF. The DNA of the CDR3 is TGCGCCAGCAGCCCCTCCCCTTGGAGGTTGGGGAACACTGAAGCTTTCTTT.